This T cell receptor beta chain was sequenced during a study of OX40 agonist ivuxolimab in advanced cancers. Study in general: Dose-escalation patients suffered from hepatocellular carcinoma, melanoma, renal cell or head and neck cancer.

As regards this clone: Its antigen is unknown.

Germline CDR1 is SGHDN and CDR2 is FVKESK. The CDR3 spans 14 residues. V lost 6 bases and J lost 4; bases outside the gene matches: 6. Sequencing used immunoSEQ multiplex PCR; TCRdb keeps in-frame clones, though not all of them. Among tens of thousands of clones listed, more than 70% were seen once. The study, taken as a whole, reports: The study observed clonal expansion of CD4+ and CD8+ blood T cells by week 6 at 0.1 to 3.0 mg/kg. Mean expanded clone counts were higher in CD8+ than CD4+ T cells.

Samples of blood were obtained at baseline, on cycle 4 day 1, and on cycle 7 day 1. This sequence originates from an adult with an advanced solid tumor such as melanoma, head and neck, liver or kidney cancer. V usage is TRBV14 and J usage is TRBJ1-1; 9 nucleotides agree with TRBD1. The sequences come from CD4+ or CD8+ T cells sorted from blood, collected in a trial of the OX40 agonist ivuxolimab. CDR3 coding DNA: TGTGCCAGCAGACTAGGGACAGGGAGCACTGAAGCTTTCTTT. It specifies CASRLGTGSTEAFF.